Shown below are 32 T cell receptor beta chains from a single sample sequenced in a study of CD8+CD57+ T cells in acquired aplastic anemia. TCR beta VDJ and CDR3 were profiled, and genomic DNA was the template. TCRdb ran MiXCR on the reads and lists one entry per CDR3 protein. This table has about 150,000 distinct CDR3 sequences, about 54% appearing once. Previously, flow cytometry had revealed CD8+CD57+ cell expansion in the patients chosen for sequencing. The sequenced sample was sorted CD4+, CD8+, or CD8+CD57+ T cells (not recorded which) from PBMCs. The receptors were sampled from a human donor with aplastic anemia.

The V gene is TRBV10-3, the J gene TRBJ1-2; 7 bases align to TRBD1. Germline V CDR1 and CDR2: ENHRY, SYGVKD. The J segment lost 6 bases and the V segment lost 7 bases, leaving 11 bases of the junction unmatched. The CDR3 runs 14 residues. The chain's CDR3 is CAINRDQGGHGYTF. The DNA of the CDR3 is TGTGCCATCAATAGAGACCAGGGGGGCCATGGCTACACCTTC.

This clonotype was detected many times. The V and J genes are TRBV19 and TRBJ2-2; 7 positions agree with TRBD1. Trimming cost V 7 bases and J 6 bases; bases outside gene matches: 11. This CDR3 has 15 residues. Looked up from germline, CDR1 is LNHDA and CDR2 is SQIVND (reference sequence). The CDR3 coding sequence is TGTGCCAGTACACCAGACAGGGCTGGGGCCGGGGAGCTGTTTTTT. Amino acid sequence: CASTPDRAGAGELFF.

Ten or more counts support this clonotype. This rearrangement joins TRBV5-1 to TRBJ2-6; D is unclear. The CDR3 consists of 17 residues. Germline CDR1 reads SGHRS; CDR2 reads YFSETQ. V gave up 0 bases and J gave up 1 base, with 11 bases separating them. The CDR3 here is CASSLDARSSGANVLTF. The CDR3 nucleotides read TGCGCCAGCAGCTTGGACGCCAGGAGTTCTGGGGCCAACGTCCTGACTTTC.

In nucleotides, the CDR3 is TGTGCCAGCATGGGAGTCCGGGACAGGGTTTATGGCTACACCTTC. The encoded protein is CASMGVRDRVYGYTF. The chain carries TRBV6-4 and TRBJ1-2, with 9 bases fitting TRBD1. The CDR3 consists of 15 residues. CDR1 MRHNA and CDR2 SNTAGT come from the germline V gene. Trimming cost V 7 bases and J 5 bases; bases outside gene matches: 11.

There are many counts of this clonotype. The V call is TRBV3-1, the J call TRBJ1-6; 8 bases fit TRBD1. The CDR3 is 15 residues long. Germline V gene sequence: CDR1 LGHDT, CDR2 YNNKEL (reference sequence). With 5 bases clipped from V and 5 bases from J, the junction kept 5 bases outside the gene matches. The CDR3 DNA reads TGTGCCAGCAGCGTGGGACAGGTTGATAATTCACCCCTCCACTTT. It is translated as CASSVGQVDNSPLHF.

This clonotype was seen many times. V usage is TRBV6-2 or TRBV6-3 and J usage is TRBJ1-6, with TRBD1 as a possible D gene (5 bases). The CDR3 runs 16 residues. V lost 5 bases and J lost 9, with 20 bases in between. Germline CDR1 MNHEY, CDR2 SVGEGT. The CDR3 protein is CASSTRTSRFVSPLHF. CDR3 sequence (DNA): TGTGCCAGCAGTACGAGGACAAGCAGGTTCGTTTCACCCCTCCACTTT.

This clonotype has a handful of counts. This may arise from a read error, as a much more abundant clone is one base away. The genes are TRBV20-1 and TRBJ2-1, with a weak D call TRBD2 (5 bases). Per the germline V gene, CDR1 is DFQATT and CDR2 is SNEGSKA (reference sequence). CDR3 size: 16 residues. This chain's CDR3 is CSARDFGERSCNEQFF. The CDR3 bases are TGCAGTGCTAGAGATTTCGGGGAGAGGTCCTGCAATGAGCAGTTCTTC.

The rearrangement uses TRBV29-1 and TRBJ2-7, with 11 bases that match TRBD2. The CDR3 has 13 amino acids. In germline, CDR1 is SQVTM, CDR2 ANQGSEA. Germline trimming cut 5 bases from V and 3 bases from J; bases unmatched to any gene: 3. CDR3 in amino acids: CSVFTSGSYEQYF. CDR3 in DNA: TGCAGCGTTTTTACTAGCGGGAGCTACGAGCAGTACTTC.

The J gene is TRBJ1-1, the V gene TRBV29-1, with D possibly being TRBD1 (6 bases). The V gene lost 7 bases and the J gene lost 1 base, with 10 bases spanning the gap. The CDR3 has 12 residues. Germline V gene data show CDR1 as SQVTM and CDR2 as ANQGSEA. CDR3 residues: CSAGTTNTEAFF. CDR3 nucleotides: TGCAGCGCCGGGACAACGAACACTGAAGCTTTCTTT. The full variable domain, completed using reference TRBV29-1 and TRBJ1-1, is SAVISQKPSRDICQRGTSLTIQCQVDSQVTMMFWYRQQPGQSLTLIATANQGSEATYESGFVIDKFPISRPNLTFSTLTVSNMSPEDSSIYLCSAGTTNTEAFFGQGTRLTVV.

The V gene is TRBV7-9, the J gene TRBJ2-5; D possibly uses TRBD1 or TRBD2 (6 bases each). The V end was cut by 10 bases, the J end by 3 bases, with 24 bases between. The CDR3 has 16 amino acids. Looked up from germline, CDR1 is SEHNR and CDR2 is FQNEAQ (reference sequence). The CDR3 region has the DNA TGTGCCACCCGCACCGAAGGGGGACTGCTGGAAGAGACCCAGTACTTC. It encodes CATRTEGGLLEETQYF. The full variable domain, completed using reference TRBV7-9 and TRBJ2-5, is DTGVSQNPRHKITKRGQNVTFRCDPISEHNRLYWYRQTLGQGPEFLTYFQNEAQLEKSRLLSDRFSAERPKGSFSTLEIQRTEQGDSAMYLCATRTEGGLLEETQYFGPGTRLLVL.

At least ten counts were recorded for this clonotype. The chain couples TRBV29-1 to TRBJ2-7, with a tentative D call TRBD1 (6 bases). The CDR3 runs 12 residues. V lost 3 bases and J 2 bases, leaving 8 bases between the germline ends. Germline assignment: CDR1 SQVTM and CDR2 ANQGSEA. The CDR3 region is CSVDQGPYEQYF. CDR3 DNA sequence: TGCAGCGTTGATCAGGGGCCCTACGAGCAGTACTTC.

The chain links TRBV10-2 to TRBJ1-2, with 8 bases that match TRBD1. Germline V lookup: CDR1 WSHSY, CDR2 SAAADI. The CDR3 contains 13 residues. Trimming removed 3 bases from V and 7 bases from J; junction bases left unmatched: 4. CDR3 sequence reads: CASSDRGLSGYTF. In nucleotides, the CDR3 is TGCGCCAGCAGTGACAGGGGGCTATCTGGCTACACCTTC.

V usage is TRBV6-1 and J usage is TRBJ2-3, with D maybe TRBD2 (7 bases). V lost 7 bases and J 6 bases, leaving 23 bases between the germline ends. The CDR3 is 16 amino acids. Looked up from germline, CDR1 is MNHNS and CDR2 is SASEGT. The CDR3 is CASIERRGGELDTQYF. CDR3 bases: TGTGCCAGCATCGAACGGAGGGGGGGCGAGCTGGATACGCAGTATTTT.

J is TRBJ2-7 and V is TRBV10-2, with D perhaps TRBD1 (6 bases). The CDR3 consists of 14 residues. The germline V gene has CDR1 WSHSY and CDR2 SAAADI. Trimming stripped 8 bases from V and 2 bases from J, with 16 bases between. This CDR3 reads CASRLGTTPYEQYF. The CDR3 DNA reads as TGCGCCAGCCGACTGGGGACAACTCCCTACGAGCAGTACTTC.

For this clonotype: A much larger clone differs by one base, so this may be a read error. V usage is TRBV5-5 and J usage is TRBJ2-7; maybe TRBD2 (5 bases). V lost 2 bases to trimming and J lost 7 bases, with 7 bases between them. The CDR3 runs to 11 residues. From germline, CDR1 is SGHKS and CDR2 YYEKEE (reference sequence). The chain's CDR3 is CASSFQREQYF. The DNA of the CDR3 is TGTGCCAGCAGCTTCCAGCGGGAGCAGTACTTC.

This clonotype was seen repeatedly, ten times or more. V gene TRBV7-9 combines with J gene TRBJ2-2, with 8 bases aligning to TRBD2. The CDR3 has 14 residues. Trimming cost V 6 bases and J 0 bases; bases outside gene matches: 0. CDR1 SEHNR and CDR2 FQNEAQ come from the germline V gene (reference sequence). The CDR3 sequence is CASRGLANTGELFF. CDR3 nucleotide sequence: TGTGCCAGCAGGGGACTAGCGAACACCGGGGAGCTGTTTTTT.

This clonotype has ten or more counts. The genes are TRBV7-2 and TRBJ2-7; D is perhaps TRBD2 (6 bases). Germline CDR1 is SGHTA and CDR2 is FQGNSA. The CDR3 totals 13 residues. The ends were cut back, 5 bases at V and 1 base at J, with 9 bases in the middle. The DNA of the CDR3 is TGTGCCAGCAGCGTCGGGAGATCCTACGAGCAGTACTTC. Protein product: CASSVGRSYEQYF.

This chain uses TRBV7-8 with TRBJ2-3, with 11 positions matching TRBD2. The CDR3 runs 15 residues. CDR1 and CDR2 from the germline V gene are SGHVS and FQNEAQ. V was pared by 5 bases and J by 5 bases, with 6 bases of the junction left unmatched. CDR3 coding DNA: TGTGCCAGCAGCCAACTAGCGGGGGATTTAGATACGCAGTATTTT. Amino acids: CASSQLAGDLDTQYF. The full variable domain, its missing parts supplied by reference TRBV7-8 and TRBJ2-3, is GAGVSQSPRYKVAKRGQDVALRCDPISGHVSLFWYQQALGQGPEFLTYFQNEAQLDKSGLPSDRFFAERPEGSVSTLKIQRTQQEDSAVYLCASSQLAGDLDTQYFGPGTRLTVL.

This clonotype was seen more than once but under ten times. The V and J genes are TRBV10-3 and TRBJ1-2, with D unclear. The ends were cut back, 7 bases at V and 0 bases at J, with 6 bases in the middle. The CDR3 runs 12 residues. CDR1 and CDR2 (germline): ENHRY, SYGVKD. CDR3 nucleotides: TGTGCCATCATGGGAACTAACTATGGCTACACCTTC. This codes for CAIMGTNYGYTF.

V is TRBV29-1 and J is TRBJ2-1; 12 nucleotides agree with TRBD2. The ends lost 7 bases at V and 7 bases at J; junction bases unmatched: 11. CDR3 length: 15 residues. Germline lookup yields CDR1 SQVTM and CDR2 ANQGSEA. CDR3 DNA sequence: TGCAGCGCTGTGGGGCTAGCGGGAGGGAGGAATGAGCAGTTCTTC. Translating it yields CSAVGLAGGRNEQFF.

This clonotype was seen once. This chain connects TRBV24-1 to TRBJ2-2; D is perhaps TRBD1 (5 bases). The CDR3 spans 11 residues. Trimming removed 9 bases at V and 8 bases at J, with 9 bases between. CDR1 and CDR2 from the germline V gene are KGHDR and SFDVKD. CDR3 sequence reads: CATQQAGELFF. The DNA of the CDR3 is TGTGCCACCCAACAGGCTGGGGAGCTGTTTTTT.

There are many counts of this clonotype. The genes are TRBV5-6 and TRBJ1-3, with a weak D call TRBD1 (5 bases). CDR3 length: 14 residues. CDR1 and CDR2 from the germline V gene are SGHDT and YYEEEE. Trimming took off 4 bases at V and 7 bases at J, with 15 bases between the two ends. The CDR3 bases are TGTGCCAGCAGCAGCGACAGTACGGGGAACACCATATATTTT. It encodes CASSSDSTGNTIYF.

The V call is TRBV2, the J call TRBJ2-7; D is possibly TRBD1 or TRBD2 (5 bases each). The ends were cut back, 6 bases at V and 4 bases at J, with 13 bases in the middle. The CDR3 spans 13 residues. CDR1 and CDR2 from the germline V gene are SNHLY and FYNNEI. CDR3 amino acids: CASRLLGAYEQYF. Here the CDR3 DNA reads TGTGCCAGCAGGCTCCTCGGGGCTTACGAGCAGTACTTC.

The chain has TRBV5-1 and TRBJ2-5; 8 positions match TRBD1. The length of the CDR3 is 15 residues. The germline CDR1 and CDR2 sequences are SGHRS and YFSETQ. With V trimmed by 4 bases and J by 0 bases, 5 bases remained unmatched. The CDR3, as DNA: TGCGCCAGCAGCCTGACAGGGGAGTACCAAGAGACCCAGTACTTC. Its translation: CASSLTGEYQETQYF.

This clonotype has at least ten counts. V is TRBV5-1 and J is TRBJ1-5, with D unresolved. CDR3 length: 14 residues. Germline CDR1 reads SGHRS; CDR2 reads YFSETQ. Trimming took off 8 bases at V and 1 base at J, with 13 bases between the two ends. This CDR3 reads CARREEVSNQPQHF. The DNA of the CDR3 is TGCGCCAGGCGAGAAGAGGTGAGCAATCAGCCCCAGCATTTT.

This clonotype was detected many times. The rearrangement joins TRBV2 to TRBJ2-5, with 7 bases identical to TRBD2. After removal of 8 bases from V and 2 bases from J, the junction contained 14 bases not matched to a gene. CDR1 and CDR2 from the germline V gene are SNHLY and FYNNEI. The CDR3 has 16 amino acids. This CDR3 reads CASPPGASGLQETQYF. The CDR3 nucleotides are TGTGCCAGCCCCCCTGGGGCTAGCGGTTTACAAGAGACCCAGTACTTC.

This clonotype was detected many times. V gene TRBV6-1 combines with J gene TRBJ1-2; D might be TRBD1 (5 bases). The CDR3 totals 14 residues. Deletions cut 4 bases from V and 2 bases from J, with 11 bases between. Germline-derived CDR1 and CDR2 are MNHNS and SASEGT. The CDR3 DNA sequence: TGTGCCAGCAGTGGGACAAGGAGGAACTATGGCTACACCTTC. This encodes CASSGTRRNYGYTF.

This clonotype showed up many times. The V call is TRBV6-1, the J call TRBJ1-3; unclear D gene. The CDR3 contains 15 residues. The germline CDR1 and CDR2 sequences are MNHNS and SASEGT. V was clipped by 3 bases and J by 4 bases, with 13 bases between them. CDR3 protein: CASSDPPGRGNTIYF. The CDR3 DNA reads TGTGCCAGCAGTGACCCCCCCGGACGGGGAAACACCATATATTTT.

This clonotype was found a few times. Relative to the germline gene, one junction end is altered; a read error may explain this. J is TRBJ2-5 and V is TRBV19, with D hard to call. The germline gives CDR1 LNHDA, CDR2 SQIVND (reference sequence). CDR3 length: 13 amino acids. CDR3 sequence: CASSGRNQETQYF. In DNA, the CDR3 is TGTGCCAGTAGTGGACGGAACCAGGAGACCCAGTACTTC.

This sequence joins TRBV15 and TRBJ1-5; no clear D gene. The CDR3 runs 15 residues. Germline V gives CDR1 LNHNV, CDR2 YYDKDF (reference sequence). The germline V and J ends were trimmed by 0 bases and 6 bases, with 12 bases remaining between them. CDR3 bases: TGTGCCACCAGCAGAGATCGAGGGTCCGGTCAGCCCCAGCATTTT. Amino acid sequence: CATSRDRGSGQPQHF.

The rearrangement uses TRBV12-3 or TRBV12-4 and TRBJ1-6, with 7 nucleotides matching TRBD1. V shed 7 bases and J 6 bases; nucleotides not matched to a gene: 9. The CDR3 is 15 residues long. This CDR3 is CASTPRQGTNSPLHF. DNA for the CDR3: TGTGCCAGCACCCCGAGACAGGGAACTAATTCACCCCTCCACTTT.

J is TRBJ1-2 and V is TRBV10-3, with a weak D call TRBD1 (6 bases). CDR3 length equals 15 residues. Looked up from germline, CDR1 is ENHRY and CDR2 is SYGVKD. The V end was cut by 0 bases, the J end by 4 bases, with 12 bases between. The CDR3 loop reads CAISESVGQTYGYTF. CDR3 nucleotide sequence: TGTGCCATCAGTGAGTCAGTTGGACAGACCTATGGCTACACCTTC.